Shown below are 18 T cell receptor beta chains from a single sample sequenced in a study of blood T cell repertoires in COVID-19. Clones were read by immunoSEQ multiplex PCR, and TCRdb kept only the in-frame ones, dropping some. The sample contains more than 200,000 clones, roughly 90% of which appear only once. Sample: peripheral blood. Source of these receptors: a man in his thirties or forties with active or convalescent COVID-19.

The DNA of the CDR3 is TGTGCCTGTTGGAAGAATACAGACACTGAAGCTTTCTTT. Encoded protein: CACWKNTDTEAFF. V gene TRBV30 combines with J gene TRBJ1-1; D not resolved. The CDR3 length is 13 residues. Trimming shortened V by 6 bases and J by 3 bases, and 14 bases separated the two germline ends. Per germline, CDR1 GTSNPN and CDR2 SVGIG (reference sequence). The variable domain in full, with the rest retrieved from reference TRBV30 and TRBJ1-1, is SQTIHQWPATLVQPVGSPLSLECTVEGTSNPNLYWYRQAAGRGLQLLFYSVGIGQISSEVPQNLSASRPQDRQFILSSKKLLLSDSGFYLCACWKNTDTEAFFGQGTRLTVV.

This clone was seen only once. This chain links TRBV3-1 (or the pseudogene TRBV3-2) with TRBJ1-2; D is perhaps TRBD1 (6 bases). The CDR3 consists of 14 residues. From germline, CDR1 is LGHDT and CDR2 YNNKEL (reference sequence). The germline V and J ends were trimmed by 1 base and 2 bases, with 8 bases remaining between them. The CDR3 spells CASSQVTGNYGYTF. In DNA, the CDR3 is TGTGCCAGCAGCCAAGTCACAGGGAACTATGGCTACACCTTC.

This chain connects TRBV6-6 to TRBJ1-1; 7 bases are a match to TRBD1. Germline values: CDR1 MNHNY, CDR2 SVGAGI (reference sequence). The CDR3 sequence is 14 residues long. J was trimmed by 5 bases and V by 0 bases; bases with no gene match: 3. Here the CDR3 reads CASSYSTGYTEAFF. The CDR3 DNA is TGTGCCAGCAGTTACTCGACAGGGTATACTGAAGCTTTCTTT.

The V call is TRBV7-8, the J call TRBJ2-5; D uncertain. The germline gives CDR1 SGHVS, CDR2 FQNEAQ. The V end lost 6 bases, the J end lost 3 bases, and 14 bases lay between the germline ends. The CDR3 is 14 residues long. The CDR3 is CASRYMVSEETQYF. Here the CDR3 DNA reads TGTGCCAGCAGATATATGGTGTCGGAAGAGACCCAGTACTTC.

This chain connects TRBV9 to TRBJ2-2, with 9 bases matching TRBD1. Germline loops: CDR1 SGDLS, CDR2 YYNGEE. The CDR3 has 15 residues. V was pared by 4 bases and J by 7 bases, with 8 bases of the junction left unmatched. DNA for the CDR3: TGTGCCAGCAGCATTCGACAGGGGGAGAGCGGGGAGCTGTTTTTT. It translates to CASSIRQGESGELFF.

This chain uses TRBV14 with TRBJ1-1; D uncertain. Trimming took 6 bases from V and 3 from J, leaving 11 bases between them. Per germline, CDR1 SGHDN and CDR2 FVKESK. This CDR3 is 13 amino acids long. The CDR3, as DNA: TGTGCCAGCAGAAACACAGCCTACACTGAAGCTTTCTTT. Encoded protein: CASRNTAYTEAFF.

This sequence joins TRBV5-6 and TRBJ2-7; a weak D match, TRBD2 (6 bases). Per germline, CDR1 SGHDT and CDR2 YYEEEE. V dropped 2 bases and J dropped 0 bases, with 15 bases sitting between them. This CDR3 region has 16 residues. CDR3 protein: CASSFLPGGASYEQYF. CDR3 nucleotide sequence: TGTGCCAGCAGCTTCCTCCCCGGGGGTGCCTCCTACGAGCAGTACTTC. The full variable domain, with the rest looked up from reference TRBV5-6 and TRBJ2-7, is DAGVTQSPTHLIKTRGQQVTLRCSPKSGHDTVSWYQQALGQGPQFIFQYYEEEERQRGNFPDRFSGHQFPNYSSELNVNALLLGDSALYLCASSFLPGGASYEQYFGPGTRLTVT.

The genes are TRBV12-5 and TRBJ2-1; D may be TRBD1 (6 bases). Germline V gene data show CDR1 as LGHNT and CDR2 as FRNRAP. V was cut by 3 bases and J by 5 bases, with 14 bases left in between. CDR3 length: 15 amino acids. The DNA of the CDR3 is TGTGCTAGTGGTTTTAGCTCAGGGGTAGACAATGAGCAGTTCTTC. Protein sequence: CASGFSSGVDNEQFF.

The chain carries TRBV30 and TRBJ1-5; no clear D. Germline-derived CDR1 and CDR2 are GTSNPN and SVGIG (reference sequence). V lost 3 bases, J lost 5 bases, and 8 bases lay in between. The CDR3 extends over 12 amino acids. The CDR3 coding sequence is TGTGCCTGGAGCGGGGAGCATCAGCCCCAGCATTTT. It encodes CAWSGEHQPQHF.

This rearrangement joins TRBV27 to TRBJ1-6, with TRBD1 as a possible D gene (6 bases). Germline V gives CDR1 MNHEY, CDR2 SMNVEV (reference sequence). Trimming removed 7 bases at V and 2 bases at J, with 12 bases between. The CDR3 loop spans 15 amino acids. CDR3 sequence: CASTEDRAYNSPLHF. The CDR3 DNA reads TGTGCCAGCACCGAGGACAGAGCCTATAATTCACCCCTCCACTTT.

The chain links TRBV2 to TRBJ2-3, with D perhaps TRBD1 (6 bases). The CDR3 is made up of 15 amino acids. Trimming removed 6 bases from V and 0 bases from J, with 13 bases in between. Germline V gene lookup returns CDR1 SNHLY and CDR2 FYNNEI. This chain's CDR3 is CASRAGQTSTDTQYF. The CDR3 nucleotides are TGTGCCAGCAGGGCAGGACAGACTAGCACAGATACGCAGTATTTT.

The J gene is TRBJ1-6, the V gene TRBV15; D is unclear. The V gene lost 1 base and the J gene lost 6 bases, with 31 bases spanning the gap. The CDR3 is 22 amino acids. CDR1 is LNHNV, CDR2 YYDKDF, per germline (reference sequence). In DNA form, the CDR3 reads TGTGCCACCAGCAGAGTCGGTTATTCGGGATCCCTACGCGCTCCTATTAATTCACCCCTCCACTTT. This gives the protein CATSRVGYSGSLRAPINSPLHF. Full variable domain (missing parts from reference TRBV15 and TRBJ1-6): DAMVIQNPRYQVTQFGKPVTLSCSQTLNHNVMYWYQQKSSQAPKLLFHYYDKDFNNEADTPDNFQSRRPNTSFCFLDIRSPGLGDTAMYLCATSRVGYSGSLRAPINSPLHFGNGTRLTVT.

The J gene is TRBJ2-7, the V gene TRBV3-1 (or the pseudogene TRBV3-2), with 7 bases fitting TRBD1. Germline V gene lookup returns CDR1 LGHDT and CDR2 YNNKEL (reference sequence). The CDR3 is 14 residues long. V shed 0 bases, J shed 9 bases, and the junction held 8 bases outside the gene matches. The CDR3 nucleotides read TGTGCCAGCAGCCAAGATTTGACAGGGACCGCGCAGTACTTC. Translated: CASSQDLTGTAQYF.

CDR3 protein: CASSLNTPTNYGYTF. The CDR3 DNA follows: TGTGCCAGCAGCTTAAACACGCCCACTAACTATGGCTACACCTTC. V gene TRBV7-9 combines with J gene TRBJ1-2, with D unresolved. This CDR3 has 15 amino acids. Trimming pared 2 bases from V and 0 bases from J, leaving 10 bases between. From germline, CDR1 is SEHNR and CDR2 FQNEAQ (reference sequence). Filled out from reference TRBV7-9 and TRBJ1-2, the complete variable domain reads DTGVSQNPRHKITKRGQNVTFRCDPISEHNRLYWYRQTLGQGPEFLTYFQNEAQLEKSRLLSDRFSAERPKGSFSTLEIQRTEQGDSAMYLCASSLNTPTNYGYTFGSGTRLTVV.

The chain links TRBV7-8 to TRBJ1-2; 7 bases are a match to TRBD1. This CDR3 has 16 residues. CDR1 is SGHVS, CDR2 FQNEAQ, per germline. The J segment lost 5 bases and the V segment lost 1 base, leaving 10 bases of the junction unmatched. CDR3 sequence (DNA): TGTGCCAGCAGCTTAGTTCCCGAGACAGGGAGGTATGGCTACACCTTC. It encodes CASSLVPETGRYGYTF.

The chain carries TRBV5-4 and TRBJ1-3; TRBD1 aligns across 8 bases. The junction had 4 bases not matched to a gene; V was cut back by 5 bases and J by 6 bases. This CDR3 has 13 residues. CDR1 and CDR2 (germline): SGHNT, YYREEE (reference sequence). The CDR3 loop reads CASSSDRENTIYF. For the CDR3, the DNA is TGTGCCAGCAGTTCGGACAGGGAAAACACCATATATTTT.

This sequence joins TRBV10-3 and TRBJ1-2; weak D call: TRBD1 (6 bases). V was trimmed by 2 bases and J by 8 bases, leaving 18 bases between them. CDR1 and CDR2 (germline): ENHRY, SYGVKD. CDR3 length: 15 amino acids. Written as DNA, the CDR3 is TGTGCCATCAGTGAGCTCCAGGGGTCCTTTCTGGGCTACACCTTC. This translates into CAISELQGSFLGYTF.

The V call is TRBV4-1, the J call TRBJ2-2; possible D gene TRBD2, 6 bases. Trimming left V 1 base short and J 2 bases short, with 14 bases between. Looked up from germline, CDR1 is MGHRA and CDR2 is YSYEKL. The CDR3 is 17 amino acids. The CDR3 spells CASSQAWGERNTGELFF. DNA for the CDR3: TGCGCCAGCAGCCAAGCTTGGGGGGAAAGAAACACCGGGGAGCTGTTTTTT.